Many counts were recorded for the clone carrying this T cell receptor beta chain. This CDR3 spans 20 amino acids. The junction had 22 bases not matched to a gene; V was cut back by 6 bases and J by 6 bases. Looked up from germline, CDR1 is SEHNR and CDR2 is FQNEAQ (reference sequence). These data come from a study of human T cells and chemical hapten exposure. TCRdb re-derived calls from the RACE reads in MiXCR, one entry per CDR3 protein. The sample records just under 40,000 distinct CDR3 sequences, 12% being singletons. Indicated time point: patch test 3, about 24 weeks after DPC sensitization. Noted treatment: therapeutic diphenylcyclopropenone sensitization with weekly scalp DPC. The starting material, unfractionated whole blood, was used for total RNA extraction. Blood was collected ahead of every patch test applied.

The specimen was whole blood, collected in connection with sensitization to the hapten diphenylcyclopropenone (DPC). The rearrangement joins TRBV7-9 to TRBJ2-1, with 11 bases matching TRBD2. The source is a woman aged 40 to 55 with alopecia areata. Some clones in this sample may be carry-over from other donors' samples. The CDR3 loop reads CASSWDRLSHSGRGANEQFF. The CDR3, as DNA: TGTGCCAGCAGTTGGGACAGGTTATCCCATAGCGGGAGGGGAGCCAATGAGCAGTTCTTC.